The rows below give T cell receptor beta chains drawn from one sample of a study of CD8 T cells in ankylosing spondylitis. TCRdb fed the 5' RACE reads into MiXCR, producing one record per CDR3 protein. The table lists about 420,000 distinct CDR3 sequences, about a fifth of them singletons. The sequencing sample was made of blood, either unsorted or a sorted T cell fraction (not recorded which). The source is a male donor with ankylosing spondylitis. The CDR3 runs from the conserved cysteine through the conserved F or W. Fields, in order: clone size, J gene, V gene, D gene, CDR3 DNA, CDR3 protein. D genes are given only for firm matches. Clone size is stated in some rows and not others, as once, few, many or a class when expanded.

>few|TRBJ2-7|TRBV2|-
TGTGCCAGCAGTAGGCGGGGAAGTTCCTACGAGCAGTACTTC
CASSRRGSSYEQYF
>-|TRBJ2-1|TRBV6-2/TRBV6-3|-
TGTGCCAGCAGGCCGGGTGGTAGGAATGAGCAGTTCTTC
CASRPGGRNEQFF
>-|TRBJ1-1|TRBV10-3|-
TGTGCCATCAGCAACTCAGGGGCAGAAAACACTGAAGCTTTCTTT
CAISNSGAENTEAFF
>few|TRBJ1-5|TRBV6-2/TRBV6-3|-
TGTGCCAGCAGTTACGACATTAGCAATCAGCCCCAGCATTTT
CASSYDISNQPQHF
>few|TRBJ2-2|TRBV20-1|-
TGCAGTGCAGAGGGACTTCAAATCACCGGGGAGCTGTTTTTT
CSAEGLQITGELFF
>-|TRBJ2-7|TRBV28|-
TGTGCCAGCAGTTTCGGCGGGTTAGATACCTACGAGCAGTACTTC
CASSFGGLDTYEQYF
>few|TRBJ2-7|TRBV12-3/TRBV12-4|-
TGTGCCAGCAGTGCCCTTCGTTTTTGGTCCTCCTACGAGCAGTACTTC
CASSALRFWSSYEQYF
>-|TRBJ1-1|TRBV15|-
TGTGCCACCAGCAGAGAACGACGGTCCACTGAAGCTTTCTTT
CATSRERRSTEAFF
>-|TRBJ2-5|TRBV5-1|-
TGCGCCAGCAGCTTGGGGGACTTTCAAGAGACCCAGTACTTC
CASSLGDFQETQYF
>-|TRBJ2-1|TRBV7-3|TRBD2
TGTGCCAGCAGCTCCCAAGGCGGGAGGGTGTCCTACAATGAGCAGTTCTTC
CASSSQGGRVSYNEQFF
>few|TRBJ2-7|TRBV29-1|-
TGCAGCGTTGAGGGGCTAGCGAACGAGCAGTACTTC
CSVEGLANEQYF
>few|TRBJ2-1|TRBV6-1|-
TGTGCCAGCAGCCGCGGAGGGCAGGGCCCCTACAATGAGCAGTTCTTC
CASSRGGQGPYNEQFF
>few|TRBJ2-1|TRBV21-1|-
TGTGCCAGCAGCAAACGAGCGGGAGGCGCCGAGCAGTTCTTC
CASSKRAGGAEQFF
>-|TRBJ2-1|TRBV3-1|TRBD1
TGTGCCAGCAGCCAAGATGCAGGGGGCAACTACAATGAGCAGTTCTTC
CASSQDAGGNYNEQFF
>-|TRBJ2-7|TRBV20-1|-
TGCAGTGCTGAGGCTTATAGTTCGGGGGCTTTCGAGCAGTACTTC
CSAEAYSSGAFEQYF
>-|TRBJ2-5|TRBV18|TRBD2
TGTGCCAGCTCACCTCTTGGGACTAGGGAGACCCAGTACTTC
CASSPLGTRETQYF
>-|TRBJ2-5|TRBV25-1|-
TGTGCCAGCAGCCACAGGACGACTAAAGAGACCCAGTACTTC
CASSHRTTKETQYF
>few|TRBJ2-3|TRBV6-6|TRBD1
TGTGCCAGCAGCTACAGGGGCCCAGATACGCAGTATTTT
CASSYRGPDTQYF
>-|TRBJ2-4|TRBV5-1|-
TGCGCCAGCAGCTTGGACGTTTTGCCTGAGGGCCGGTCCAAAAACATTCAGTACTTC
CASSLDVLPEGRSKNIQYF
>-|TRBJ2-6|TRBV7-2|-
TGTGCCAGCAGCCCTTGGGCCGGGGCCAACGTCCTGACTTTC
CASSPWAGANVLTF
>-|TRBJ2-3|TRBV20-1|TRBD1
TGCAGTGCTAGTCGGGACAGGGTAGATACGCAGTATTTT
CSASRDRVDTQYF